This T cell receptor beta chain was captured in a study of monozygotic twins with inflammatory bowel disease. Donors gave 2 to 3 ml of blood apiece. Isolation of total RNA was performed on whole blood, with no prior T cell sorting. The CDR3 loop spans 13 amino acids. Germline assignment: CDR1 MNHNY and CDR2 SVGAGI (reference sequence). cDNA for each sample came from eight separate reactions. Two nested PCRs, approximately 17 and 9 cycles, amplified TCRalpha and TCRbeta cDNA. TCRdb re-called the 5' RACE reads; every CDR3 protein appears as one record, without DNA. Seen in this sample are 350,000 to 550,000 distinct CDR3 sequences; the ten most common clones hold approximately 2.4%.

The genes are TRBV6-6 and TRBJ2-7; TCRdb returns TRBD2, unconfirmable since there is no DNA. Sequencing was performed on blood. The TCR was taken from a human donor with ulcerative colitis or Crohn's disease, or a healthy co-twin of an affected twin (not recorded which). CDR3 protein: CASSSNSGREQYF.